Presented here are 3 T cell receptor beta chains from one specimen sequenced in a study of blood T cell repertoires in COVID-19. The data were produced by immunoSEQ multiplex PCR, yet TCRdb's version contains in-frame clones alone and is incomplete. Of 61,000 or so clones in the sample, 85% to 90% were seen once. The sequenced sample consisted of peripheral blood. All receptors derive from a woman between 45 and 65 years old with active or convalescent COVID-19.

The chain is built from TRBV5-6 and TRBJ2-7, with no clear D. The germline gives CDR1 SGHDT, CDR2 YYEEEE. V was clipped by 0 bases and J by 5 bases, with 12 bases between them. The CDR3 sequence is 14 residues long. This CDR3 reads CASSLGLVVDEQYF. Written as DNA, the CDR3 is TGTGCCAGCAGCTTGGGCCTAGTAGTCGACGAGCAGTACTTC.

This chain uses TRBV25-1 with TRBJ1-2, with a weak D call TRBD1 (6 bases). Germline V gene lookup returns CDR1 MGHDK and CDR2 SYGVNS. Trimming took 1 base from V and 8 from J, leaving 14 bases between them. The CDR3 has 14 amino acids. CDR3 region: CASSEFGGGEGYTF. The CDR3 nucleotides read TGTGCCAGCAGTGAATTCGGCGGGGGCGAAGGCTACACCTTC.

The chain recombines TRBV18 with TRBJ2-1; TRBD2 might be the D (6 bases). Trimming pared 2 bases from V and 7 bases from J, leaving 12 bases between. The germline gives CDR1 KGHSH, CDR2 LQKENI. The CDR3 length is 14 residues. The CDR3 spells CASSPTRDSNEQFF. The CDR3 nucleotides read TGTGCCAGCTCACCAACGCGGGACTCTAATGAGCAGTTCTTC.